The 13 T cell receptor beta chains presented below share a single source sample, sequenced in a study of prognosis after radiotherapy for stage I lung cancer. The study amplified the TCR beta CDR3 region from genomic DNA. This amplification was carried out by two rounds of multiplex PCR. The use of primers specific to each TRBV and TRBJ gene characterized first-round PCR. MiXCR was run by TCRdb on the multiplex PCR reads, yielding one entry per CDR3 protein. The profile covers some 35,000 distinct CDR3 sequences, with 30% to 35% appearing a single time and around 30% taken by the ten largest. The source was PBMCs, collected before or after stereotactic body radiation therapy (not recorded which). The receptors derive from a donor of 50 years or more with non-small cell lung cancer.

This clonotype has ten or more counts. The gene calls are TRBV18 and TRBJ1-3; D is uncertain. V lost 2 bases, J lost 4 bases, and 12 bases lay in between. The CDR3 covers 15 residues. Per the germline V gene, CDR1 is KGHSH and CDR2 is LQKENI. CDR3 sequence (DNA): TGTGCCAGCTCACCAGAACCGGTGGTGGGAAACACCATATATTTT. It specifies CASSPEPVVGNTIYF.

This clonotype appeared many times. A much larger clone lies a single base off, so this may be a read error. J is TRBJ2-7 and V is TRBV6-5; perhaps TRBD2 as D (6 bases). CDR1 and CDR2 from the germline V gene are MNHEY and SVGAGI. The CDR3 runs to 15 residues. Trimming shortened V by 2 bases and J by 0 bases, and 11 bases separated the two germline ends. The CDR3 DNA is TGTGCCAGCAGTTACAGTGGCGGGGTCTCCTACGAGCAGTACTTC. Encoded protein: CASSYSGGVSYEQYF.

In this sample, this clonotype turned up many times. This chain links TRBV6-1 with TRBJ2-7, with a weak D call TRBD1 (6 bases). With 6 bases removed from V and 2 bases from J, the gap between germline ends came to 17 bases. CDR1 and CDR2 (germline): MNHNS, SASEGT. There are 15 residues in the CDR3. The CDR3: CASSPSLTGTYEQYF. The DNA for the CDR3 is TGTGCCAGCAGCCCCTCCCTGACAGGAACCTACGAGCAGTACTTC.

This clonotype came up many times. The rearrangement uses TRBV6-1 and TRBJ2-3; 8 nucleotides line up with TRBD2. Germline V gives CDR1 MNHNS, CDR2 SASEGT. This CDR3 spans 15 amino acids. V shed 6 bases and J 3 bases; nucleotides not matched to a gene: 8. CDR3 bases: TGTGCCAGCAGCACCCGTCCGGGAGGGACAGATACGCAGTATTTT. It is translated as CASSTRPGGTDTQYF.

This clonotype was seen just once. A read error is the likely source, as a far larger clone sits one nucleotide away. Here the CDR3 reads CSSSSSRSYYGYTF. Here the CDR3 DNA reads TGTTCCAGCAGTTCCAGTAGGTCTTACTATGGCTACACCTTC. The chain joins TRBV6-4 to TRBJ1-2; D gene unclear. The germline gives CDR1 MRHNA, CDR2 SNTAGT. This CDR3 region has 14 residues.

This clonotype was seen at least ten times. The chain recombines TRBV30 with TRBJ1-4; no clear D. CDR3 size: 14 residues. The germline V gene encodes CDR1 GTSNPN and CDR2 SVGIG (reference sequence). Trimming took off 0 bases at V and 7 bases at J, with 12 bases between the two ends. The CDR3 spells CAWSVSMSSEKLFF. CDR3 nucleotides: TGTGCCTGGAGTGTGAGCATGTCGAGTGAAAAACTGTTTTTT. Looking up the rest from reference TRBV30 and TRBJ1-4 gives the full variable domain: SQTIHQWPATLVQPVGSPLSLECTVEGTSNPNLYWYRQAAGRGLQLLFYSVGIGQISSEVPQNLSASRPQDRQFILSSKKLLLSDSGFYLCAWSVSMSSEKLFFGSGTQLSVL.

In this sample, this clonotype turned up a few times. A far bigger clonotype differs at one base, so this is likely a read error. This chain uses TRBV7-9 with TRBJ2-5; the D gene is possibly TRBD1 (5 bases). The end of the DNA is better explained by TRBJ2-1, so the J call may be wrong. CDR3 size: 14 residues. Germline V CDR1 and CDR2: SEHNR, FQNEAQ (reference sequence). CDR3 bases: TGTGCCAGCAGCTTTTCAGGGCCTGGCAGTGGGCAGTTCTTC. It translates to CASSFSGPGSGQFF.

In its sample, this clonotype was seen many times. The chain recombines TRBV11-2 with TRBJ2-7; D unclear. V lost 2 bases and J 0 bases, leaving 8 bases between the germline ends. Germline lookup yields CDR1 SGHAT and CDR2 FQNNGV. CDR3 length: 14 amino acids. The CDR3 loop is CASSLLSYSYEQYF. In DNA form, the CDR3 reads TGTGCCAGCAGCTTATTGAGCTACTCCTACGAGCAGTACTTC.

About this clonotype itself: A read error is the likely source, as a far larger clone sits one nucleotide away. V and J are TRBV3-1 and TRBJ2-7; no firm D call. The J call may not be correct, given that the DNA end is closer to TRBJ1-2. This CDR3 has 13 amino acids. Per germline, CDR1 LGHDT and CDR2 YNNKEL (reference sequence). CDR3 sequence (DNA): TGTGCCAGCAGCCAAGAAGCTGGCTATGTCTACACCTTC. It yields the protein CASSQEAGYVYTF.

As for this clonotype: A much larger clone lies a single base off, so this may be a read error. The CDR3 protein is CAWMLNTEAFF. In nucleotides, the CDR3 is TGTGCCTGGATGTTGAACACTGAAGCTTTCTTT. This rearrangement joins TRBV30 to TRBJ1-1; D unclear. Germline V gives CDR1 GTSNPN, CDR2 SVGIG (reference sequence). V shed 4 bases and J shed 0 bases, with 3 bases lying between them. The CDR3 length is 11 residues.

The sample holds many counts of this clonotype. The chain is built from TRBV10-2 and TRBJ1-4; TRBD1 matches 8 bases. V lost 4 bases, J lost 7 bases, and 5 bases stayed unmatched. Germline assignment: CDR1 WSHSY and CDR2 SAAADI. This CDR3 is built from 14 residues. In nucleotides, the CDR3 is TGCGCCAGCAGTGCAGGGGGCCGGGGTGAAAAACTGTTTTTT. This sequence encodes CASSAGGRGEKLFF.

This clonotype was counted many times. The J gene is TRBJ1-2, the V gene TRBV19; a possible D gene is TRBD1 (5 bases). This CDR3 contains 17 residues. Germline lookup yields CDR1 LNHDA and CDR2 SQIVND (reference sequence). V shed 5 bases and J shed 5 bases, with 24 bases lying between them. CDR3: CASSPGLGRPILYGYTF. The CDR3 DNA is TGTGCCAGTAGTCCGGGACTCGGACGGCCTATATTATATGGCTACACCTTC.

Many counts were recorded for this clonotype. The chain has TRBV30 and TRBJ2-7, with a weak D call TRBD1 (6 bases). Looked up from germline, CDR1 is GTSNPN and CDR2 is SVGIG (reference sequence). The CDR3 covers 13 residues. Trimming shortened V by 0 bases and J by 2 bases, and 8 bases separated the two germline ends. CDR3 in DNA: TGTGCCTGGAGTGTACAGGGCGCCTACGAGCAGTACTTC. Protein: CAWSVQGAYEQYF.